What follows is one TCR beta chain and its context. This sample was taken from a study of blood T cell repertoires in COVID-19. Study at large: Samples representing acute and convalescent COVID-19 were sourced from the United States, Italy and Spain. From T cells, B-cell-depleted T cells, or PBMCs came the material, which was cDNA or gDNA.

The V end lost 2 bases, the J end lost 0 bases, and 11 bases lay between the germline ends. CDR3 length equals 15 residues. CDR1 and CDR2 from the germline V gene are LGHNA and YNFKEQ. Study processing details: From reference gene primer amplification, estimates of nucleated cell counts were derived. Profiling relied on immunoSEQ multiplex PCR, and the TCRdb table lists in-frame clones only, not all of them. The V and J calls and the clone size are those of that table, but D and trimming were determined from the DNA. The sample has fewer than 85,000 clones, approximately 90% seen once; the top ten hold approximately 4.2%.

The receptor was isolated from a man between 50 and 59 years old with active COVID-19. The rearrangement links TRBV4-2 to TRBJ2-7; the D gene is possibly TRBD2 (6 bases). The sequenced material came from peripheral blood. CDR3 sequence reads: CASSQPGGSSYEQYF. DNA for the CDR3: TGTGCCAGCAGCCAACCCGGGGGTAGCTCCTACGAGCAGTACTTC.